A selection of T cell receptor beta chains follows, all from one sample in a study of immune evolution from preneoplasia to lung adenocarcinoma. TCRdb's table, derived via immunoSEQ multiplex PCR, lists solely in-frame clones and lacks some. The table includes about 5,500 clones, over 65% detected once. Sequenced sample: FFPE adjacent normal lung tissue. The receptors shown here come from an older person with lung adenocarcinoma. Both conserved end residues are trimmed from each CDR3.

>TRBV2|TRBJ2-1
ASSRGVYNEQF
>TRBV7-9|TRBJ1-2
ASSLDGGRVNYGYT
>TRBV29-1|TRBJ1-2
SVEDDRGTTPNYGYT
>TRBV11-2|TRBJ1-1
ASSSGRGTEAF
>TRBV5-4|TRBJ1-1
ASGRDRENEAF
>TRBV27|TRBJ1-1
ASSLRRGATEAF
>TRBV12-5|TRBJ1-1
ASGLTTLRGGLHFEAF
>TRBV28|TRBJ1-1
ASSLSYQGAFAEAF
>TRBV29-1|TRBJ2-7
SVDGGGLEQY
>TRBV5-4|TRBJ2-3
ASSSRAGLTDTQY